Detailed here is one T cell receptor beta chain. The data were obtained in a study of blood T cell repertoires in COVID-19. From germline, CDR1 is LNHDA and CDR2 SQIVND (reference sequence). The CDR3 runs 12 residues. Trimming stripped 1 base from V and 5 bases from J, with 3 bases between. Produced via immunoSEQ multiplex PCR; TCRdb's table is partial and in-frame only. Of around 180,000 clones detected, 75% to 90% appear once; the ten largest clones hold under 2.5%. The chain has TRBV19 and TRBJ2-1; D unclear. This clonotype was sampled from a woman aged 40-49 years with acute COVID-19. Sequencing was done on a sample of PBMCs or T cells enriched from blood (not recorded which). The CDR3 bases are TGTGCCAGTAGTATAGTAGACAATGAGCAGTTCTTC. Translating gives CASSIVDNEQFF.